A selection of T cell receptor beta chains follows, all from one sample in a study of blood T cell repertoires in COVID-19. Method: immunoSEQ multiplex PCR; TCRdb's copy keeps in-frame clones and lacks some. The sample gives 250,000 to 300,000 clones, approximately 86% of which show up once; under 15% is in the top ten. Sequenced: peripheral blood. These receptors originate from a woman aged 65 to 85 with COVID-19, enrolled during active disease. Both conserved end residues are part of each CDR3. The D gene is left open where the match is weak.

CASSPGLAGEKTQYF	TRBJ2-5	TRBV18	TRBD2
CASSGTGIHYGYTF	TRBJ1-2	TRBV2	TRBD1
CASSNSAKNIQYF	TRBJ2-4	TRBV21-1	.
CASSPDRGVYGYTF	TRBJ1-2	TRBV27	TRBD1
CASSQDNRQGLDTQYF	TRBJ2-3	TRBV4-1	.
CASMPGQGGETQYF	TRBJ2-5	TRBV2	TRBD1
CASSETGGRAEAFF	TRBJ1-1	TRBV6-4	TRBD1
CASSDTGGTDQETQYF	TRBJ2-5	TRBV10-1	.
CASSTGTGSYEQYF	TRBJ2-7	TRBV18	TRBD1
CASSPAGQLYNEQFF	TRBJ2-1	TRBV5-1	.
CASSSGGAVPGYF	TRBJ1-3	TRBV5-4	.
CASSEGGVGYTF	TRBJ1-2	TRBV2	.
CASSFEEGSSSYEQYF	TRBJ2-7	TRBV5-8	.
CASSFGQAYEQYF	TRBJ2-7	TRBV27	TRBD1
CASSYPAGGITEAFF	TRBJ1-1	TRBV6-6	TRBD1
CASSLGQNTEAFF	TRBJ1-1	TRBV12-3/TRBV12-4	.
CASSLGQTDTQYF	TRBJ2-3	TRBV5-1	.
CASSQGRVPDRGYTF	TRBJ1-2	TRBV4-1	.
CASGRQQGAREQFF	TRBJ2-1	TRBV12-5	TRBD1